Below, one T cell receptor (beta chain) is given with its context. Its target is not known. Combining a sample-barcoded 5' primer with a J-beta primer mix, a second PCR ran for about 6 to 11 cycles. TCRdb itself ran the 5' RACE reads through MiXCR, one entry per CDR3 protein. The table has 550,000 to 600,000 distinct CDR3 sequences, roughly 28% seen once. The sample providers were healthy Caucasian people from Russia, aged about 6 to 90. PBMCs numbering at least 6.5 million were isolated per sample. The sample comes from a study of blood T cells in healthy people across ages. Study results and caveats: Roughly linear age-related decline in beta diversity appeared, significant by age 40. Diversity was higher, and naive CD4+ cells more numerous, in long-lived donors than in aged donors.

V was clipped by 3 bases and J by 8 bases; unmatched bases: 12. Germline-derived CDR1 and CDR2 are LGHDT and YNNKEL (reference sequence). The CDR3 spans 15 residues. This clonotype was obtained from a woman between 70 and 85 years old in good health. Sequencing was done on a sample of blood. V and J are TRBV3-1 and TRBJ1-2; 7 bases agree with TRBD1. CDR3 in amino acids: CASSHSDRPNGGYTF. The CDR3 coding sequence is TGTGCCAGCAGCCACTCGGACAGGCCCAATGGGGGCTACACCTTC.